The sample holds many counts of the clone carrying this T cell receptor (beta chain). This sample stems from a study of T cells after yellow fever vaccination. As TCR cDNA was made by 5'RACE template switching, a universal primer site and UMIs were added. MiXCR was run by TCRdb on the 5' RACE reads, yielding one entry per CDR3 protein. The sample lists around 300,000 distinct CDR3 sequences; about 4.5% were seen once. Unmatched junction bases numbered 10, after V lost 3 bases and J lost 10 bases. The CDR3 spans 16 residues. The V gene's germline CDR1 is LGHDT and CDR2 YNNKEL (reference sequence). The TCR was taken from a man younger than 35 who received the YFV17D yellow fever vaccine. The source material was PBMCs, sampled 15 days after the yellow fever booster vaccination. The chain recombines TRBV3-1 with TRBJ1-6; 9 bases fit TRBD1. The CDR3 sequence: CASSHRDRVPESPLHF. CDR3 DNA: TGTGCCAGCAGCCACCGGGACAGGGTACCTGAGTCACCCCTCCACTTT.